This T cell receptor (beta chain) was profiled in a study of cytomegalovirus exposure and HLA in healthy donors. General study findings and limits: Within the data, a cluster of highly shared sequence variants was likely a sequencing artifact. Analysis was carried out at a later point, and it linked a missense DCLRE1C variant to TCR beta V- and J-gene trimming. Many donors shared some public TCRs, even though most TCR sequences were rare. According to the study, around 180 TCR beta chains were cytomegalovirus-associated.

With V trimmed by 2 bases and J by 5 bases, 4 bases remained unmatched. From germline, CDR1 is KGHSH and CDR2 LQKENI. The CDR3 has 16 residues. As to this clone: No antigen is known for it.

Vbeta (60) and Jbeta (13) primers were used in the PCR. Clones were sequenced by immunoSEQ multiplex PCR, and TCRdb holds only the in-frame ones, with some missing. The sample contains tens of thousands of clones, about 75% of which appear only once. The chain employs TRBV18 and TRBJ2-1; 12 bases map to TRBD2. The clonotype was recovered from a man aged 70 or older in good health and CMV-seronegative. Material: PBMCs. The CDR3 sequence is CASSPFRLAGDNEQFF. CDR3 DNA sequence: TGTGCCAGCTCACCATTCAGACTAGCGGGAGACAATGAGCAGTTCTTC.